These T cell receptor beta chains were read from a single sample in a study of CXCR3-negative and CXCR3-positive naive CD8 T cells. TCRdb derives one entry per CDR3 protein from the 5' RACE reads, leaving out DNA. The sample holds 140,000 to 150,000 distinct CDR3 sequences. The sequencing input was naive CXCR3+ CD8+ T cells from blood. These receptors all stem from a human donor in good health. Some clones in this sample may be carry-over from other donors' samples. Each CDR3 is given with its conserved first and last residue.

J | V | CDR3
TRBJ2-5 | TRBV3-1 | CASSRGPLQETQYF
TRBJ1-3 | TRBV7-6 | CASRSGTSTTIYF
TRBJ2-1 | TRBV7-9 | CASSLVVAGNNEQFF
TRBJ2-5 | TRBV20-1 | CSARVGQQQETQYF
TRBJ2-1 | TRBV7-9 | CASSQVIDSDNEQFF
TRBJ2-1 | TRBV9 | CASSVGGHEQFF
TRBJ1-5 | TRBV28 | CASRSERGFSNQPQHF
TRBJ2-1 | TRBV19 | CASTPGQSSYNEQFF
TRBJ2-7 | TRBV7-9 | CASSFGLSGSFYEQYF
TRBJ2-1 | TRBV12-3/TRBV12-4 | CASSLIAGVEQFF
TRBJ1-1 | TRBV28 | CASSFAVGTEAFF
TRBJ2-7 | TRBV6-1 | CASSDAGFSYEQYF
TRBJ1-1 | TRBV29-1 | CSVEDFVGEAFF
TRBJ2-4 | TRBV14 | CASSQTKGAAKNIQYF
TRBJ2-7 | TRBV7-9 | CASSGDYTYEQYF
TRBJ2-5 | TRBV27 | CASSVARDPKETQYF
TRBJ1-3 | TRBV5-1 | CASSLEWASGNTIYF
TRBJ2-3 | TRBV29-1 | CSVETPLAGEEDTQYF
TRBJ2-1 | TRBV12-3/TRBV12-4 | CASSLIGQGPYNEQFF
TRBJ1-1 | TRBV4-3 | CASSQDRVLNTEAFF
TRBJ1-1 | TRBV4-1 | CASSQGDLNTEAFF
TRBJ2-1 | TRBV7-2 | CASSLLASPPNEQFF
TRBJ2-1 | TRBV20-1 | CSATSSGGYNEQFF
TRBJ2-1 | TRBV7-3 | CASSLQGVSYNEQFF
TRBJ2-1 | TRBV28 | CASSPGTNSYNEQFF
TRBJ2-1 | TRBV2 | CASSEGSTYTTNEQFF
TRBJ1-4 | TRBV29-1 | CSVELEPNEKLFF
TRBJ1-2 | TRBV4-2 | CASSQRDRGQWANYGYTF
TRBJ2-7 | TRBV6-6 | CASSYGPGQGVIYYYEQYF
TRBJ1-1 | TRBV20-1 | CSASKATSTEAFF
TRBJ1-5 | TRBV20-1 | CSAREGDPYIYSNQPQHF
TRBJ1-2 | TRBV7-9 | CASTLPLSKYGYTF
TRBJ1-1 | TRBV7-9 | CASSSLGTEMNTEAFF
TRBJ1-2 | TRBV29-1 | CSVRIWTGDGGGYTF
TRBJ1-1 | TRBV29-1 | CSVEEQGEAFF
TRBJ2-1 | TRBV27 | CASSLTAPEGLVYNEQFF
TRBJ2-1 | TRBV7-3 | CASSLSGGAYNEQFF
TRBJ1-1 | TRBV12-3/TRBV12-4 | CASRGQGLTEAFF
TRBJ2-3 | TRBV12-3/TRBV12-4 | CASSPLTGGNQDTQYF
TRBJ2-7 | TRBV12-3/TRBV12-4 | CASSRYRDSHYEQYF
TRBJ2-7 | TRBV19 | CASRDRLADEQYF
TRBJ2-7 | TRBV20-1 | CSANPDVAGSYEQYF
TRBJ2-1 | TRBV19 | CASTGGGYYNEQFF
TRBJ2-1 | TRBV27 | CASSDLQVRYNEQFF
TRBJ1-1 | TRBV6-6 | CASSYSRGRANTEAFF
TRBJ2-1 | TRBV6-5 | CASSPLGPYNEQFF
TRBJ2-3 | TRBV7-3 | CASSFYGGEYTDTQYF
TRBJ2-2 | TRBV14 | CASSQDVTGAAGPAGELFF
TRBJ1-4 | TRBV7-3 | CASSLTASDQLFF
TRBJ2-1 | TRBV29-1 | CSVGGTSGGTHQNEQFF
TRBJ2-1 | TRBV6-7 | CASSYSNRGPGRNEQFF
TRBJ2-1 | TRBV2 | CASSSPQNSYNEQFF
TRBJ2-7 | TRBV5-1 | CASSLDWSSGISDEQYF
TRBJ1-2 | TRBV5-1 | CASSFGEGNYGYTF
TRBJ2-1 | TRBV14 | CASSQPRLAGSSYNEQFF